What follows are 14 T cell receptor beta chains derived from one specimen sequenced in a study of molecular identifiers for immune sequencing clone quantification. MiXCR, applied by TCRdb to the PCR reads, yields one record per CDR3 protein. In the table there are fewer than 100,000 distinct CDR3 sequences, roughly 23% of which are singletons. The sample consisted of naive CD8+ T cells from blood, with Jurkat cell RNA spiked in. Subset in this sample: FACS-sorted CD8+CD4-CCR7+CD45RA+ naive T cells. The receptors come from a human donor in good health. Some libraries in this study had Jurkat cell RNA spiked in.

This clonotype was found many times. The chain has TRBV7-9 and TRBJ2-5; a weak D match, TRBD1 (6 bases). CDR3 length: 14 amino acids. The germline V and J ends were trimmed by 4 bases and 2 bases, with 11 bases remaining between them. Germline V gene sequence: CDR1 SEHNR, CDR2 FQNEAQ (reference sequence). The CDR3 DNA reads as TGTGCCAGCAGCTCCGGACAGCAACAAGAGACCCAGTACTTC. This codes for CASSSGQQQETQYF.

This clonotype showed up just a few times. The chain employs TRBV19 and TRBJ2-5; 7 bases fit TRBD1. Germline CDR1 is LNHDA and CDR2 is SQIVND (reference sequence). CDR3 length: 13 residues. V was pared by 6 bases and J by 0 bases, with 1 base of the junction left unmatched. This CDR3 is CASRDRYQETQYF. The CDR3 DNA follows: TGTGCCAGTAGGGACAGGTACCAAGAGACCCAGTACTTC.

This clonotype turned up a few times. CDR3 amino acids: CASSVGQGIYGYTF. The DNA of the CDR3 is TGTGCCAGCAGCGTAGGACAGGGGATCTATGGCTACACCTTC. V gene TRBV9 combines with J gene TRBJ1-2, with 8 nucleotides matching TRBD1. Germline lookup yields CDR1 SGDLS and CDR2 YYNGEE. V lost 0 bases, J lost 4 bases, and 2 bases stayed unmatched. The CDR3 is 14 amino acids.

This clonotype was found many times. The CDR3 DNA reads as TGTGCCAGCAGCTGGACCCTGGGGGGGTCTTCGAGGGAGCAGTACTTC. Encoded protein: CASSWTLGGSSREQYF. This chain links TRBV5-5 with TRBJ2-7, with 7 bases aligning to TRBD2. Unmatched junction bases numbered 16, after V lost 3 bases and J lost 7 bases. The CDR3 contains 16 residues. In germline, CDR1 is SGHKS, CDR2 YYEKEE (reference sequence).

The chain carries TRBV5-6 and TRBJ2-7; 9 positions match TRBD1. V gave up 2 bases and J gave up 2 bases; unmatched junction bases: 11. The CDR3 runs to 17 residues. CDR1 and CDR2 from the germline V gene are SGHDT and YYEEEE. The CDR3 DNA sequence: TGTGCCAGCAGCTTTTTATTCAAAGGACAGGGGCCCTACGAGCAGTACTTC. Translation gives CASSFLFKGQGPYEQYF. The variable domain in full, with the rest retrieved from reference TRBV5-6 and TRBJ2-7, is DAGVTQSPTHLIKTRGQQVTLRCSPKSGHDTVSWYQQALGQGPQFIFQYYEEEERQRGNFPDRFSGHQFPNYSSELNVNALLLGDSALYLCASSFLFKGQGPYEQYFGPGTRLTVT.

On this clonotype itself: At one boundary the junction diverges from the germline segment, which might be a read error. The chain is built from TRBV4-1 and TRBJ1-2; D gene unclear. This CDR3 comprises 16 residues. The germline V gene encodes CDR1 MGHRA and CDR2 YSYEKL. The CDR3 nucleotides are TGCGCCAGCGGCCAAGATCGCGGGGATTCAGTTCGTGGCTACACCTTC. Its translation: CASGQDRGDSVRGYTF.

This clonotype occurred a few times. V is TRBV7-9 and J is TRBJ2-2; D might be TRBD2 (5 bases). Per the germline V gene, CDR1 is SEHNR and CDR2 is FQNEAQ (reference sequence). CDR3 length equals 14 residues. V was clipped by 5 bases and J by 8 bases, with 15 bases between them. The CDR3 is CASSRLLGAGELFF. The DNA of the CDR3 is TGTGCCAGCAGCCGACTGTTGGGAGCGGGGGAGCTGTTTTTT.

The CDR3 bases are TGTGCCAGCAGCTTAGGTACGGGAGCCTGCAATGAGCAGTTCTTC. Residues: CASSLGTGACNEQFF. The chain combines TRBV7-9 with TRBJ2-1; perhaps TRBD2 as D (6 bases). The CDR3 totals 15 residues. V was trimmed by 1 base and J by 6 bases, leaving 13 bases between them. CDR1 is SEHNR and CDR2 is FQNEAQ in the germline V gene (reference sequence). Variable domain in full (rest from reference TRBV7-9 and TRBJ2-1): DTGVSQNPRHKITKRGQNVTFRCDPISEHNRLYWYRQTLGQGPEFLTYFQNEAQLEKSRLLSDRFSAERPKGSFSTLEIQRTEQGDSAMYLCASSLGTGACNEQFFGPGTRLTVL.

This clonotype was observed at least ten times. This chain connects TRBV20-1 to TRBJ2-3; 7 bases map to TRBD1. The CDR3 runs to 15 residues. Germline loops: CDR1 DFQATT, CDR2 SNEGSKA (reference sequence). After removal of 3 bases from V and 6 bases from J, the junction contained 12 bases not matched to a gene. CDR3 region: CSASPGTDKPDTQYF. In DNA, the CDR3 is TGCAGTGCTAGTCCCGGGACAGATAAGCCGGATACGCAGTATTTT.

This clonotype was seen a handful of times. This may be a read error: a much more frequent sequence differs by one nucleotide. The V and J genes are TRBV11-2 and TRBJ2-3; TRBD1 might be the D (5 bases). Per the germline V gene, CDR1 is SGHAT and CDR2 is FQNNGV. There are 13 residues in the CDR3. Here the CDR3 reads CASSRASTGTQYF. The CDR3 bases are TGTGCCAGCAGCCGAGCCAGCACAGGTACGCAGTATTTT.

This clonotype was seen once. Its ends do not fully match the called genes, so a read error is possible. The chain couples TRBV7-2 to TRBJ2-3, with TRBD1 as a possible D gene (6 bases). Germline V CDR1 and CDR2: SGHTA, FQGNSA. The CDR3 is 15 residues long. The CDR3 DNA follows: TGTGCCAGCAGCTCAACAGGGTATCCGGCAGATACGCAGTATTTC. Protein: CASSSTGYPADTQYF.

This clonotype was found many times. The chain is built from TRBV29-1 and TRBJ2-7, with D maybe TRBD2 (5 bases). Trimming shortened V by 6 bases and J by 4 bases, and 10 bases separated the two germline ends. Germline CDR1 is SQVTM and CDR2 is ANQGSEA. There are 11 residues in the CDR3. In DNA, the CDR3 is TGCAGCGTGGAACTAGGATACGAGCAGTACTTC. Amino acids: CSVELGYEQYF.

This clonotype has a count of ten or more. V and J are TRBV6-5 and TRBJ2-3; D is tentatively TRBD1 or TRBD2 (6 bases each). The CDR3 is made up of 15 amino acids. Trimming left V 7 bases short and J 6 bases short, with 20 bases between. Germline CDR1 is MNHEY and CDR2 is SVGAGI. The CDR3 loop is CASTTGAGVSDTQYF. The DNA of the CDR3 is TGTGCCAGCACCACGGGGGCAGGGGTGAGTGATACGCAGTATTTT.

Ten or more counts support this clonotype. The V and J genes are TRBV5-1 and TRBJ1-4; perhaps TRBD1 as D (5 bases). V lost 4 bases and J lost 8, with 18 bases in between. The length of the CDR3 is 15 residues. Germline V lookup: CDR1 SGHRS, CDR2 YFSETQ. This CDR3 is CASSPSGTRGEKLFF. CDR3 bases: TGCGCCAGCAGCCCCTCCGGGACCCGGGGAGAAAAACTGTTTTTT.